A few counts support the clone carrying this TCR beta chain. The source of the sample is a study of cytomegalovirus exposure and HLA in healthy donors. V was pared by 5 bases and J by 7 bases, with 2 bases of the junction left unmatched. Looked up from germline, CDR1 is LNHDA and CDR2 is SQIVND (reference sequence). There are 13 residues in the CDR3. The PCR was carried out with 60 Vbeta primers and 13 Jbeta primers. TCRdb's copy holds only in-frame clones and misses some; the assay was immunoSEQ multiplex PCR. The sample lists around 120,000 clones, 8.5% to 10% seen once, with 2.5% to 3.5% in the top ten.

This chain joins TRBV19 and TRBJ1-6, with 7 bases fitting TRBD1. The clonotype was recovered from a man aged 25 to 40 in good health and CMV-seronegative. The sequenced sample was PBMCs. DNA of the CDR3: TGTGCCAGTAGTTCGACAGGGAATTCACCCCTCCACTTT. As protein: CASSSTGNSPLHF.